A selection of T cell receptor beta chains follows, all from one sample in a study of T cells in Graves' hyperthyroidism and ophthalmopathy. TCRdb reprocessed the multiplex PCR reads via MiXCR and lists one record per CDR3 protein. Of around 540,000 distinct CDR3 sequences listed, about 16% were seen once; the top ten hold 25% to 30%. The sequencing sample was made of blood. The receptors were gathered from a woman aged 25 to 39 with Graves' ophthalmopathy. CDR3s include the opening cysteine and the closing phenylalanine or tryptophan. A D gene is named only where the DNA matches it firmly. Size tells how often a clone was seen (once, few, many) or the class of an expanded clone, and some rows leave it out.

CASSSLRDIYEKLFF,TGTGCCAGCAGCTCGCTTCGGGACATTTATGAAAAACTGTTTTTT,TRBV28,TRBJ1-4,15,-,few
CASSPAGTVNTEAFF,TGTGCCAGCAGTCCCGCCGGGACGGTGAACACTGAAGCTTTCTTT,TRBV6-1,TRBJ1-1,15,-,few
CSVVGQGVGYGYTF,TGCAGCGTTGTTGGCCAGGGGGTCGGCTATGGCTACACCTTC,TRBV29-1,TRBJ1-2,14,TRBD1,many
CAWSVRAGGVSGANVLTF,TGTGCCTGGAGTGTACGGGCAGGGGGTGTCTCTGGGGCCAACGTCCTGACTTTC,TRBV30,TRBJ2-6,18,TRBD1,many
CASSLFPGGGYEQYF,TGTGCCAGCAGCTTATTCCCAGGGGGCGGCTACGAGCAGTACTTC,TRBV7-3,TRBJ2-7,15,TRBD1,many
CASSTRTGGTEAFF,TGTGCCAGCAGCACCCGGACAGGGGGGACTGAAGCTTTCTTT,TRBV7-8,TRBJ1-1,14,TRBD1,-
CASRGGWEQYF,TGTGCCAGCAGAGGAGGTTGGGAGCAGTACTTC,TRBV28,TRBJ2-7,11,-,many
CASSERLMGTQYF,TGTGCCAGCAGTGAACGCTTAATGGGGACCCAGTACTTC,TRBV2,TRBJ2-5,13,-,many
CASSPTGSGELFF,TGTGCCAGCAGCCCGACAGGGTCCGGGGAGCTGTTTTTT,TRBV7-9,TRBJ2-2,13,TRBD1,few
CASSPSGDNSPLHF,TGTGCCAGCTCACCATCAGGGGATAATTCACCCCTCCACTTT,TRBV18,TRBJ1-6,14,-,-
CASGRQPYEQYF,TGTGCCAGCGGAAGACAGCCCTACGAGCAGTACTTC,TRBV28,TRBJ2-7,12,-,many
CASSPGGGSAGVGEQFF,TGCGCCAGCAGCCCCGGGGGTGGGTCGGCGGGAGTAGGGGAGCAGTTCTTC,TRBV5-1,TRBJ2-1,17,TRBD2,-
CASSSISGVGDGYTF,TGCGCCAGCAGCTCAATTTCAGGGGTTGGAGATGGCTACACCTTC,TRBV5-1,TRBJ1-2,15,-,many
CASSFRETQYF,TGTGCCAGCAGCTTCCGGGAGACCCAGTACTTC,TRBV28,TRBJ2-5,11,-,many
CASSLKGGSPLHF,TGTGCCAGCAGTTTAAAGGGTGGGTCACCCCTCCACTTT,TRBV12-3/TRBV12-4,TRBJ1-6,13,-,-
CASSPRTGGGYTF,TGTGCCAGCAGCCCGCGGACAGGTGGTGGCTACACCTTC,TRBV13,TRBJ1-2,13,TRBD1,-
CASSQEAWLFSRRDRDNQPQHF,TGCGCCAGCAGCCAAGAGGCTTGGCTCTTCTCTCGCCGGGACCGAGACAATCAGCCCCAGCATTTT,TRBV4-1,TRBJ1-5,22,-,-
CSARGGRAVDTQYF,TGCAGTGCCCGGGGCGGGAGGGCCGTAGATACGCAGTATTTT,TRBV20-1,TRBJ2-3,14,TRBD2,many
CASSLEGTVYNEQFF,TGTGCCAGCAGCTTGGAGGGGACAGTCTACAATGAGCAGTTCTTC,TRBV11-2,TRBJ2-1,15,-,many
CSVEVVLAGVNEQFF,TGCAGCGTTGAAGTGGTTCTAGCGGGAGTCAATGAGCAGTTCTTC,TRBV29-1,TRBJ2-1,15,TRBD2,many
CSARNAGPLFEVSDEQFF,TGCAGTGCTAGAAATGCGGGACCCCTTTTTGAGGTTAGCGATGAGCAGTTCTTC,TRBV20-1,TRBJ2-1,18,-,many
CSVKGVRQPQHF,TGCAGTGTAAAGGGGGTAAGGCAGCCCCAGCATTTT,TRBV20-1,TRBJ1-5,12,-,-